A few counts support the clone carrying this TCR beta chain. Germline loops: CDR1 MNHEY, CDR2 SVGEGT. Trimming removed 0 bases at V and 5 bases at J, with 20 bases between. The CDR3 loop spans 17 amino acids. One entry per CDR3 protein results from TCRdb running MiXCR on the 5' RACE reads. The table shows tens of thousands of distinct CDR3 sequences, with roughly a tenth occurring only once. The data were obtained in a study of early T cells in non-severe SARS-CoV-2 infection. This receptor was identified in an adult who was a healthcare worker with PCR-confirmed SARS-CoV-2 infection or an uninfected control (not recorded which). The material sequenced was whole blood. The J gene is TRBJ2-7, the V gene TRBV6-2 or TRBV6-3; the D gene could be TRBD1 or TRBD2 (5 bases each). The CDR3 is CASSYSQPRGLKDEQYF. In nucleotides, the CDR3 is TGTGCCAGCAGTTACTCTCAGCCCCGGGGCTTGAAGGACGAGCAGTACTTC.